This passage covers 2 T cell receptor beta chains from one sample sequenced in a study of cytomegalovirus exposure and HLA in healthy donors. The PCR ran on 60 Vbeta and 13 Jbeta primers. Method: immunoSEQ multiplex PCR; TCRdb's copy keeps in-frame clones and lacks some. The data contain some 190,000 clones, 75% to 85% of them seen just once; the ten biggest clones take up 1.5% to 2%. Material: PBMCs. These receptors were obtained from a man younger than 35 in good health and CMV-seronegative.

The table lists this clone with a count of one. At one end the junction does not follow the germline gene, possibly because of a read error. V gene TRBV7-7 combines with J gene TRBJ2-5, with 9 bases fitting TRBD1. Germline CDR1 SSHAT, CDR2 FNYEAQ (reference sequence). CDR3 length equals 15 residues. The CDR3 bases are TGTGCTAGCAGCCCGGGACAGGGCAGCCAAGAGACCCAGTACTTC. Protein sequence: CASSPGQGSQETQYF.

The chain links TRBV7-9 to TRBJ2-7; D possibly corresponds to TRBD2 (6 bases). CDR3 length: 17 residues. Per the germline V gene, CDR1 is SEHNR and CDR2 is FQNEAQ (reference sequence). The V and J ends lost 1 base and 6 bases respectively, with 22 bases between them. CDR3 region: CASSLGRASVIPSEQYF. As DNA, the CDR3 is TGTGCCAGCAGCTTAGGAAGGGCTAGCGTTATTCCCTCCGAGCAGTACTTC.